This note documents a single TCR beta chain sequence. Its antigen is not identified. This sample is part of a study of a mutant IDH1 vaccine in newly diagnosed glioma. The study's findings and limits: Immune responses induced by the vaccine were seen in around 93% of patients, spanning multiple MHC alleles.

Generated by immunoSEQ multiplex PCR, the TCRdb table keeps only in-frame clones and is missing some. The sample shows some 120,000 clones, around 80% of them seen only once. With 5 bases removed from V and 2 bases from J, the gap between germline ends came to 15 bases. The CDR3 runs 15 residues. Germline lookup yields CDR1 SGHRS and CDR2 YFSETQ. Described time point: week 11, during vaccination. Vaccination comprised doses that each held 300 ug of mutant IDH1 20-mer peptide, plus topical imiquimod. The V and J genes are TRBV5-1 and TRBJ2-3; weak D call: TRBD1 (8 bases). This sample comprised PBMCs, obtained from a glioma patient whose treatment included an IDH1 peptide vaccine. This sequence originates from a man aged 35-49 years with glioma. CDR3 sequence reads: CASRTDRDYTDTQYF. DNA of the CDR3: TGCGCCAGCAGAACGGACAGGGACTACACAGATACGCAGTATTTT.